A selection of T cell receptor beta chains follows, all from one sample in a study of cytomegalovirus exposure and HLA in healthy donors. Clones were read by immunoSEQ multiplex PCR, and TCRdb kept only the in-frame ones, dropping some. The data show 25,000 to 40,000 clones, 35% to 50% seen once. Sequencing was carried out using PBMCs. The receptors were sampled from a woman aged 50 to 60 in good health and CMV-seronegative. CDR3s include the opening cysteine and the closing phenylalanine or tryptophan. The D gene is left open where the match is weak.

TRBJ2-5,TRBV5-1,-,CASSSGRDSIQETQYF
TRBJ2-7,TRBV28,TRBD1,CASRVGQGTYEQYF
TRBJ2-1,TRBV9,TRBD2,CASSSSGSSYNEQFF
TRBJ2-1,TRBV11-2,TRBD2,CASSFKRGGLGEQFF
TRBJ2-7,TRBV19,TRBD2,CASSVRTSAHYEQYF
TRBJ1-2,TRBV25-1,TRBD1,CASSVTGESVGYTF
TRBJ1-2,TRBV27,-,CASSFTRAGYGYTF
TRBJ1-1,TRBV2,TRBD1,CASSAESLDRGRGFTEAFF
TRBJ1-1,TRBV12-5,TRBD1,CASGLETGWNTEAFF
TRBJ2-7,TRBV28,-,CASSSTVSPLREQYF
TRBJ1-1,TRBV6-5,TRBD1,CASRAGQANTEAFF
TRBJ2-7,TRBV13,TRBD1,CASHPRTGAYEQYF
TRBJ1-1,TRBV14,-,CASSLLMNTEAFF
TRBJ2-7,TRBV5-1,-,CASSLASGVYEQYF
TRBJ2-3,TRBV19,-,CASSTRGAGLLTDTQYF
TRBJ2-5,TRBV4-1,TRBD2,CASSQGLAEETQYF
TRBJ2-2,TRBV7-2,-,CASSSLTSWTENTGELFF
TRBJ1-1,TRBV5-1,-,CASSANREGSEAFF
TRBJ2-3,TRBV5-1,-,CASSGTPSVTDTQYF
TRBJ2-2,TRBV19,-,CASSKDRSTGELFF
TRBJ1-1,TRBV7-2,-,CASSLQGNTEAFF
TRBJ2-1,TRBV27,-,CASSFLSGARNEQFF
TRBJ2-2,TRBV4-1,TRBD1,CASSHGGTGPTGELFF
TRBJ2-1,TRBV6-1,TRBD1,CAVNRGLDEQFF
TRBJ2-2,TRBV5-1,TRBD1,CASSLGPGTGNTGELFF
TRBJ1-5,TRBV2,-,CASRKGRGQYGSNQPQHF
TRBJ1-4,TRBV5-8,-,CASSEQPRDEKLFF
TRBJ1-3,TRBV18,-,CASSLVSSGNTIYF
TRBJ2-5,TRBV5-4,TRBD1,CASSLGDRGGWETQYF
TRBJ2-3,TRBV7-3,TRBD1,CASSLSKGGPPDTQYF
TRBJ1-1,TRBV7-9,-,CASSLKRAGTEAFF
TRBJ2-5,TRBV6-1,-,CASSDPGEETQYF
TRBJ2-7,TRBV18,-,CASSPIGSRQYF
TRBJ1-2,TRBV29-1,-,CSVEGGGAGYGYTF
TRBJ2-2,TRBV6-5,-,CASSLNTGELFF
TRBJ2-1,TRBV15,-,CATSRDGQGKNNEQFF
TRBJ2-3,TRBV30,-,CAWSVEGGAADTQYF
TRBJ2-5,TRBV5-4,TRBD2,CASSSGGSSGTLQGTQYF
TRBJ2-2,TRBV23-1,TRBD2,CASSQSETSGRDLWTGELFF
TRBJ2-1,TRBV6-1,-,CASVQMADNEQFF
TRBJ2-2,TRBV11-3,-,CASSSPGSDGELFF
TRBJ2-7,TRBV2,TRBD2,CASRDTSGGAGEQYF
TRBJ1-4,TRBV7-9,TRBD1,CASSPRAGQDNEKLFF
TRBJ1-2,TRBV15,-,CATSRRRGTMDYGYTF
TRBJ2-7,TRBV7-7,TRBD1,CASSSGTGEYEQYF
TRBJ2-7,TRBV5-4,TRBD1,CASSLRDSSYEQYF
TRBJ1-2,TRBV5-6,TRBD1,CASSPLMLGQGAYGYTF
TRBJ1-6,TRBV29-1,-,CSVKTGPYNSPLHF
TRBJ2-2,TRBV5-5,TRBD2,CASSGLAGSTGELFF
TRBJ2-1,TRBV30,TRBD2,CACSGREIWGEQFF
TRBJ2-1,TRBV30,TRBD2,CAWRGGSGGPSYNEQFF
TRBJ2-7,TRBV7-9,TRBD2,CASSFGGGNDEQYF
TRBJ2-7,TRBV5-4,TRBD1,CASSTRQGADEQYF
TRBJ2-4,TRBV28,TRBD2,CASSFDIAGGGLRNIQYF
TRBJ1-4,TRBV19,-,CASAGAPGEKLFF